This TCR beta chain originates from a study of response to subunit inactivated influenza vaccine. From the RT-PCR reads, TCRdb called clonotypes with MiXCR, one entry per CDR3 protein. Of roughly 570,000 distinct CDR3 sequences listed, about 14% are singletons. This clonotype was found many times. Its specificity is not known. Trimming left V 2 bases short and J 2 bases short, with 7 bases between. Germline CDR1 and CDR2: MNHEY and SVGEGT. The CDR3 has 13 residues. Study outcomes and limitations: Seasonal influenza vaccination, on each occasion, was suggested by the authors to recruit few new T cells.

The receptor was derived from a man aged 45-60 years who received an inactivated influenza vaccine. The sample consisted of PBMCs from blood, taken about 11 days after vaccination. This chain connects TRBV6-2 or TRBV6-3 to TRBJ2-7; unclear D gene. CDR3 in DNA: TGTGCCAGCAGTTACGGCACGACCTACGAGCAGTACTTC. Protein sequence: CASSYGTTYEQYF.